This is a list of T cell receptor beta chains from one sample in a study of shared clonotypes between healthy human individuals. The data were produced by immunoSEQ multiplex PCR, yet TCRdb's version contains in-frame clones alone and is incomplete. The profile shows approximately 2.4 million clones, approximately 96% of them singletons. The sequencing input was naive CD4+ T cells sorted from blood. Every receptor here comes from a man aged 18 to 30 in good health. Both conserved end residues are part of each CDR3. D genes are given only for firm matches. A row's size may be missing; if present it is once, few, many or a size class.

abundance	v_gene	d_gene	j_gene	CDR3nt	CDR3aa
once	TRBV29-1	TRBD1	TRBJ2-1	TGCAGCGTTGTACGGGACAGCATCTACAATGAGCAGTTCTTC	CSVVRDSIYNEQFF
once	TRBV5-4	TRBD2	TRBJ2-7	TGTGCCAGCAGCTTGGCCCTGGGCGGGGGGGCTTCCTACGAGCAGTACTTC	CASSLALGGGASYEQYF
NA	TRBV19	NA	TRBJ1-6	TGTGCCAGCCGCGATGAAGGAACGAATTCACCCCTCCACTTT	CASRDEGTNSPLHF
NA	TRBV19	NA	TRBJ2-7	TGTGCCAGTAGTATGGAGGCAGGTCGGAGCTCCTACGAGCAGTACTTC	CASSMEAGRSSYEQYF
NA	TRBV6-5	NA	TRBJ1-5	TGTGCCAGCAGTTACTCGTGGCAGGGAGATCAGCCCCAGCATTTT	CASSYSWQGDQPQHF
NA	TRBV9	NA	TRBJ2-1	TGTGCCAGCAGCGCCACAGGTAATGAGCAGTTCTTC	CASSATGNEQFF
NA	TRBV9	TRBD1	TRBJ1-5	TGTGCCAGCAGCCCGGGACAGGGGACTAGCAATCAGCCCCAGCATTTT	CASSPGQGTSNQPQHF
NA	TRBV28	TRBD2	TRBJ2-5	TGTGCCAGCAGTTTGGCGGGAGGGGAAGAGACCCAGTACTTC	CASSLAGGEETQYF
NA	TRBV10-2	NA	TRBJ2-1	TGCGCCAGCACCCGACCAGACAATGAGCAGTTCTTC	CASTRPDNEQFF
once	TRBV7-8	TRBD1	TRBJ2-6	TGTGCCAGCAGCTTAGATGGGACAGGGCCTTTCTCTGGGGCCAACGTCCTGACTTTC	CASSLDGTGPFSGANVLTF
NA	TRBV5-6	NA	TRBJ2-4	TGTGCCAGCAGCTTGAGGCTCATTGGCAAAAACATTCAGTACTTC	CASSLRLIGKNIQYF
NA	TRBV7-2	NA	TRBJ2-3	TGTGCCAGCAGCACTCCGTCTAGGAATATCCACACAGATACGCAGTATTTT	CASSTPSRNIHTDTQYF
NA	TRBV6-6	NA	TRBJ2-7	TGTGCCAGCAGTTACTCCCAGGGAAACGAGCAGTACTTC	CASSYSQGNEQYF
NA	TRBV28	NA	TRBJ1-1	TGTGCCAGCAGTTTATCTACCTTGGGGCAGACGAACACTGAAGCTTTCTTT	CASSLSTLGQTNTEAFF
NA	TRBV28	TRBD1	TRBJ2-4	TGTGCCAGCAGTTTTGCAAAGGGACAGGGGCTAGCCAAAAACATTCAGTACTTC	CASSFAKGQGLAKNIQYF
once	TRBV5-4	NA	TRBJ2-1	TGTGCCAGCAGCCGGGACACCTCCTACAATGAGCAGTTCTTC	CASSRDTSYNEQFF
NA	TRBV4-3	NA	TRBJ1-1	TGCGCCAGCAGCCAAGGACAGCCCGTTGAAGCTTTCTTT	CASSQGQPVEAFF
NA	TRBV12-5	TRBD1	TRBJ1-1	TGTGCTAGTGGTTTGCACCCTTCAGGGGGCCAAAGAACTTTCTTT	CASGLHPSGGQRTFF
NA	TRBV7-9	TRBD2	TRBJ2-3	TGTGCCAGCAGCTTACTGGGACTAGCGGGGACAGATACGCAGTATTTT	CASSLLGLAGTDTQYF
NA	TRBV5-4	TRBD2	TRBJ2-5	TGTGCCAGCAGCGCCACACTAGCGGAAGCTAAAGAGACCCAGTACTTC	CASSATLAEAKETQYF
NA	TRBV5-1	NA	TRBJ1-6	TGCGCCAGCAGTTTTGAAGGGGCCGGTTCACCCCTCCACTTT	CASSFEGAGSPLHF
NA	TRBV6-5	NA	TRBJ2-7	TGTGCCAGCAGGAGACAGGCATCCTCCTACGAGCAGTACTTC	CASRRQASSYEQYF
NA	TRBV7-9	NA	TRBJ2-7	TGTGCCAGCAGCTTAGGAGAGACTCCCTACGAGCAGTACTTC	CASSLGETPYEQYF
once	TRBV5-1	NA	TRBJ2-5	TGCGCCAGCAGCTTGGAAACTCCTCAAGAGACCCAGTACTTC	CASSLETPQETQYF